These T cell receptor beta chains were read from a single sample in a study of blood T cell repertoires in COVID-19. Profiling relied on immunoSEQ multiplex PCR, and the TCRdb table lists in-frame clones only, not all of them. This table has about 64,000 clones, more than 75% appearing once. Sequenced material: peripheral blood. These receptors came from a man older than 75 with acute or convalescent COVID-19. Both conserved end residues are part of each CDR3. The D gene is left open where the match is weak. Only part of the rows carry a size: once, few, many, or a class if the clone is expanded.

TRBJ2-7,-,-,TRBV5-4,CASSGGRSSYEQYF,TGTGCCAGCAGCGGAGGCCGGAGCTCCTACGAGCAGTACTTC
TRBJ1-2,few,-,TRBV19,CASSSGAGAYYGYTF,TGTGCCAGTAGTTCAGGGGCAGGGGCTTACTATGGCTACACCTTC
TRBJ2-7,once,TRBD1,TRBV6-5,CASKRETGASYEQYF,TGTGCCAGCAAAAGGGAGACAGGGGCATCCTACGAGCAGTACTTC
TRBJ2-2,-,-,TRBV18,CASSDQGGSAGELFF,TGTGCCAGCTCAGACCAAGGAGGGTCGGCCGGGGAGCTGTTTTTT
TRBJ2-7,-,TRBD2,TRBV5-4,CASSSGTNPYEQYF,TGTGCCAGCAGTTCCGGGACTAACCCCTACGAGCAGTACTTC
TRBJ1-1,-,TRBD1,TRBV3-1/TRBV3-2,CASSPGRQGRNTEAFF,TGTGCCAGCAGCCCCGGAAGACAGGGCAGGAACACTGAAGCTTTCTTT
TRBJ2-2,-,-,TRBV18,CASSPDSGTGELFF,TGTGCCAGCTCACCGGACTCGGGGACCGGGGAGCTGTTTTTT
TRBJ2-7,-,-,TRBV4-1,CASSQDRGEQYF,TGCGCCAGCAGCCAAGATCGAGGCGAGCAGTACTTC
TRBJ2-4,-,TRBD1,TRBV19,CASSRTGQIGNIQYF,TGTGCCAGTAGTCGGACAGGGCAAATTGGAAACATTCAGTACTTC
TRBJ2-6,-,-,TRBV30,CAWSLTTSGANVLTF,TGTGCCTGGAGTTTAACAACGTCTGGGGCCAACGTCCTGACTTTC
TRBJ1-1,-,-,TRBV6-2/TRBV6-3,CASSDVGVFGAFF,TGTGCCAGCAGTGATGTCGGGGTTTTCGGAGCTTTCTTT
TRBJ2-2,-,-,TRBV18,CASSPYRQQSYTGELFF,TGTGCCAGCTCACCCTACCGACAGCAGAGCTACACCGGGGAGCTGTTTTTT